This T cell receptor (beta chain) was identified in a study of PD-1 blockade in classical Hodgkin lymphoma. This clone has at least ten counts. TCRdb's copy holds only in-frame clones and misses some; the assay was immunoSEQ multiplex PCR. There are about 40,000 clones in the sample; under 75% occur only once, and approximately 3% lies in the top ten. Each patient experienced a relapse that followed autologous stem cell transplantation, and brentuximab vedotin exposure varied. The germline V gene encodes CDR1 SGHNT and CDR2 YYREEE (reference sequence). The CDR3 consists of 15 residues. The ends lost 4 bases at V and 1 base at J; junction bases unmatched: 7.

The receptor was isolated from a human donor with classical Hodgkin lymphoma. The V gene is TRBV5-4, the J gene TRBJ1-1, with 7 bases identical to TRBD1. Sequences were derived from peripheral blood mononuclear cells (PBMCs), sampled at baseline. In nucleotides, the CDR3 is TGTGCCAGCAGCATTCCACAGGGGTCGAACACTGAAGCTTTCTTT. Protein product: CASSIPQGSNTEAFF.